This paragraph reports one T cell receptor (beta chain). This sample is drawn from a study of blood T cell repertoires in COVID-19. Study at large: The United States, Italy and Spain provided the acute and convalescent COVID-19 samples. PBMCs, B-cell-depleted T cells, or T cells were the source of the cDNA or gDNA that made up the material.

Sequencing used immunoSEQ multiplex PCR; TCRdb keeps in-frame clones, though not all of them. The sample lists tens of thousands of clones; 91% were seen once. The germline gives CDR1 SGHTA, CDR2 FQGNSA. This CDR3 is 14 amino acids long. Trimming removed 5 bases from V and 5 bases from J, with 15 bases in between. The V call is TRBV7-2, the J call TRBJ1-1, with D tentatively TRBD1 (5 bases). This TCR was sampled from a woman between 45 and 65 years old in a cohort sampled during active COVID-19. Source material: peripheral blood. This CDR3 is CASSLPGGGTEAFF. The CDR3 bases are TGTGCCAGCAGCCTCCCCGGGGGAGGAACTGAAGCTTTCTTT.